The source of this T cell receptor (beta chain) is a study of beta chain features in type 1 diabetes. Study-level background: Healthy donors and patients had similar age, gender and cell yields.

Germline V gene lookup returns CDR1 ENHRY and CDR2 SYGVKD. The trim removed 2 bases at V and 9 bases at J, leaving 4 bases unmatched. There are 13 residues in the CDR3. For this clone: The antigen is not known.

The whole isolated RNA underwent reverse transcription, so sequencing captured expressed TCRB transcripts. An average of about 3.5 million reads was obtained for naive, central memory and regulatory T cell samples. Produced via immunoSEQ multiplex PCR; TCRdb's table is partial and in-frame only. The sample yields nearly 700,000 clones, under 15% seen once. Study-wide points: Type 1 diabetes patients had moderately but significantly shorter TCRB CDR3s in all four CD4+ subsets. In the patient group, naive, central memory and Treg TCRB repertoires seemed more alike than in the healthy donor group.

The rearrangement links TRBV10-3 to TRBJ2-3; 8 nucleotides line up with TRBD2. The source material was naive CD4+ T cells from blood. This receptor was obtained from a man between 18 and 35 years old with type 1 diabetes. CDR3 nucleotide sequence: TGTGCCATCAGTGAGGGGGGACTAGGGACGCAGTATTTT. This codes for CAISEGGLGTQYF.